This TCR beta chain was identified during a study of blood T cell repertoires in COVID-19. Living in about two dozen US areas, the participants were between 18 and 89 years of age. Recovered participants had two consecutive negative NP/OP PCR tests, healthcare professional clearance, or symptom resolution. The CDR3 loop spans 13 amino acids. The V end was cut by 3 bases, the J end by 2 bases, with 10 bases between. The germline gives CDR1 DFQATT, CDR2 SNEGSKA (reference sequence). Assay used: immunoSEQ multiplex PCR; TCRdb lists only in-frame clones, some missing. The sample has more than 350,000 clones; 85% to 90% are singletons.

The source material was PBMCs or T cells enriched from blood (not recorded which). The chain employs TRBV20-1 and TRBJ1-2, with a possible D match to TRBD1 (5 bases). The origin of this receptor is a man younger than 30 who had recovered from COVID-19. The chain's CDR3 is CSASTQGNYGYTF. The CDR3 DNA reads TGCAGTGCTAGTACGCAGGGCAACTATGGCTACACCTTC.